A single sample is the source of the 24 T cell receptor beta chains below, sequenced in a study of blood T cell repertoires in COVID-19. Produced via immunoSEQ multiplex PCR; TCRdb's table is partial and in-frame only. The repertoire holds 250,000 to 350,000 clones, with under 90% as singletons. Sequencing was performed on peripheral blood. These receptors were collected from a woman between 35 and 50 years old who had recovered from COVID-19.

This sequence joins TRBV5-1 and TRBJ2-7, with 9 positions matching TRBD1. This CDR3 is 18 amino acids long. Germline loops: CDR1 SGHRS, CDR2 YFSETQ. The J segment lost 0 bases and the V segment lost 0 bases, leaving 10 bases of the junction unmatched. DNA for the CDR3: TGCGCCAGCAGCTTGGCCGGGACAGGGACTACGAACTCCTACGAGCAGTACTTC. This translates into CASSLAGTGTTNSYEQYF. Drawing the rest from reference TRBV5-1 and TRBJ2-7, the complete variable domain is KAGVTQTPRYLIKTRGQQVTLSCSPISGHRSVSWYQQTPGQGLQFLFEYFSETQRNKGNFPGRFSGRQFSNSRSEMNVSTLELGDSALYLCASSLAGTGTTNSYEQYFGPGTRLTVT.

This chain uses TRBV24-1 with TRBJ2-3; D is perhaps TRBD2 (6 bases). The germline gives CDR1 KGHDR, CDR2 SFDVKD. The length of the CDR3 is 15 residues. The germline V and J ends were trimmed by 3 bases and 9 bases, with 18 bases remaining between them. The CDR3 coding sequence is TGTGCCACCAGTGATCTCCAACTAGGGGAGGTAACGCAGTATTTT. Its translation is CATSDLQLGEVTQYF.

The rearrangement uses TRBV28 and TRBJ2-1, with D uncertain. Trimming took off 5 bases at V and 8 bases at J, with 13 bases between the two ends. The CDR3 has 13 amino acids. Germline V gene sequence: CDR1 MDHEN, CDR2 SYDVKM. The CDR3 is CASSARPVDEQFF. The CDR3 nucleotides read TGTGCCAGCAGTGCCCGCCCGGTCGATGAGCAGTTCTTC.

V is TRBV28 and J is TRBJ2-1; D perhaps matches TRBD2 (5 bases). V lost 6 bases to trimming and J lost 7 bases, with 22 bases between them. There are 16 residues in the CDR3. Germline V gene lookup returns CDR1 MDHEN and CDR2 SYDVKM. CDR3 nucleotides: TGTGCCAGCAGGCCCCCGTCGGGCGGGCTGGGGAATGAGCAGTTCTTC. As protein: CASRPPSGGLGNEQFF.

The DNA of the CDR3 is TGTGCCAGCAGCAGGGGACAGGGATCAGCGACAGATACGCAGTATTTT. Translating it yields CASSRGQGSATDTQYF. The genes are TRBV7-3 and TRBJ2-3; 9 nucleotides line up with TRBD1. V was clipped by 5 bases and J by 3 bases; unmatched bases: 9. The CDR3 totals 16 residues. Germline values: CDR1 SGHTA, CDR2 FQGTGA.

V usage is TRBV7-3 and J usage is TRBJ2-3; a possible D gene is TRBD2 (6 bases). Trimming pared 3 bases from V and 2 bases from J, leaving 9 bases between. This CDR3 region has 14 residues. The V gene's germline CDR1 is SGHTA and CDR2 FQGTGA. CDR3 nucleotides: TGTGCCAGCAGCTTCGGCGGGACCACAGATACGCAGTATTTT. Protein product: CASSFGGTTDTQYF.

This clone was seen once. The V and J genes are TRBV7-8 and TRBJ2-7; 12 nucleotides match TRBD2. Germline CDR1 is SGHVS and CDR2 is FQNEAQ. CDR3 length: 16 amino acids. J lost 7 bases, V lost 4 bases, and 11 bases had no gene match. CDR3 sequence reads: CASSSRETSGSGEQYF. CDR3 bases: TGTGCCAGCAGCTCACGGGAGACTAGCGGGAGTGGGGAGCAGTACTTC.

The chain carries TRBV28 and TRBJ2-3; TRBD2 aligns across 11 bases. The CDR3 consists of 15 residues. Germline V gene sequence: CDR1 MDHEN, CDR2 SYDVKM. Unmatched junction bases numbered 4, after V lost 6 bases and J lost 2 bases. The CDR3 DNA follows: TGTGCCAGCAGCCGTAGCGGGAGGGACACAGATACGCAGTATTTT. This translates into CASSRSGRDTDTQYF.

The chain recombines TRBV6-5 with TRBJ2-7, with TRBD2 identical over 9 bases. Germline V gene data show CDR1 as MNHEY and CDR2 as SVGAGI. This CDR3 contains 16 residues. The junction had 6 bases not matched to a gene; V was cut back by 0 bases and J by 3 bases. The CDR3, as DNA: TGTGCCAGCAGTTACTCGATCGGGACTAGCCACTACGAGCAGTACTTC. Translation: CASSYSIGTSHYEQYF.

V and J are TRBV5-5 and TRBJ1-2; D is perhaps TRBD1 (5 bases). The CDR3 is 14 amino acids. The V gene's germline CDR1 is SGHKS and CDR2 YYEKEE (reference sequence). Between the trimmed V and J ends, which lost 3 bases and 7 bases, there was a span of 16 bases. The CDR3 region is CASSSGRGAGGYTF. CDR3 sequence (DNA): TGTGCCAGCAGCTCAGGGCGGGGAGCGGGTGGCTACACCTTC.

The chain carries TRBV19 and TRBJ2-7; 9 bases are a match to TRBD2. Germline V CDR1 and CDR2: LNHDA, SQIVND (reference sequence). After removal of 4 bases from V and 4 bases from J, the junction contained 2 bases not matched to a gene. CDR3 length equals 13 residues. In DNA, the CDR3 is TGTGCCAGTAGTACAACTAGCGGGTACGAGCAGTACTTC. This gives the protein CASSTTSGYEQYF.

This rearrangement joins TRBV3-1 (or the pseudogene TRBV3-2) to TRBJ2-1; 9 nucleotides agree with TRBD2. The germline CDR1 and CDR2 sequences are LGHDT and YNNKEL (reference sequence). J was trimmed by 4 bases and V by 0 bases; bases with no gene match: 4. The CDR3 contains 16 residues. CDR3 sequence (DNA): TGTGCCAGCAGCCAAGATAGCGGGAGAGAATACAATGAGCAGTTCTTC. Its protein is CASSQDSGREYNEQFF.

A single count supports this clone. This sequence joins TRBV18 and TRBJ1-5; unclear D gene. The V gene's germline CDR1 is KGHSH and CDR2 LQKENI. CDR3 length: 13 residues. Between the trimmed V and J ends, which lost 3 bases and 5 bases, there was a span of 8 bases. DNA of the CDR3: TGTGCCAGCTCACCGACTCGGGATCAGCCCCAGCATTTT. Translating gives CASSPTRDQPQHF.

The genes are TRBV6-2 or TRBV6-3 and TRBJ1-2, with no clear D. Trimming removed 6 bases at V and 2 bases at J, with 7 bases between. The CDR3 is made up of 12 amino acids. Germline CDR1 reads MNHEY; CDR2 reads SVGEGT. The CDR3 region is CASSGRNYGYTF. DNA for the CDR3: TGTGCCAGCAGCGGCAGAAACTATGGCTACACCTTC.

The chain has TRBV27 and TRBJ2-7; D remains unclear. The germline V gene encodes CDR1 MNHEY and CDR2 SMNVEV (reference sequence). Trimming took 3 bases from V and 6 from J, leaving 9 bases between them. CDR3 length: 12 residues. The CDR3 reads CASSLSGREQYF. CDR3 bases: TGTGCCAGCAGTTTGTCAGGCCGCGAGCAGTACTTC.

The chain is built from TRBV4-1 and TRBJ1-2, with D possibly matching TRBD1 (5 bases). Germline CDR1 and CDR2: MGHRA and YSYEKL. V lost 8 bases and J 8 bases, leaving 12 bases between the germline ends. The CDR3 has 11 residues. CDR3 in amino acids: CASQGATGYTF. As DNA, the CDR3 is TGCGCCAGCCAGGGCGCGACCGGCTACACCTTC.

V usage is TRBV6-2 or TRBV6-3 and J usage is TRBJ2-7; TRBD2 matches at 11 bases. The CDR3 covers 13 residues. V lost 4 bases to trimming and J lost 7 bases; unmatched junction nucleotides: 3. Germline V CDR1 and CDR2: MNHEY, SVGEGT. CDR3 DNA: TGTGCCAGCAGTTCGACTAGCGGGATGGAGCAGTACTTC. This translates into CASSSTSGMEQYF.

V usage is TRBV5-1 and J usage is TRBJ2-2, with TRBD1 matching 9 bases. Germline loops: CDR1 SGHRS, CDR2 YFSETQ. CDR3 length: 15 amino acids. With 0 bases clipped from V and 11 bases from J, the junction kept 8 bases outside the gene matches. The CDR3 DNA reads TGCGCCAGCAGCTTGGGTCGGACAGGGGACTCCGAGCTGTTTTTT. The encoded protein is CASSLGRTGDSELFF.

V and J are TRBV25-1 and TRBJ1-1; 7 nucleotides align to TRBD1. CDR1 and CDR2 from the germline V gene are MGHDK and SYGVNS. This CDR3 has 14 amino acids. V lost 4 bases to trimming and J lost 1 base; unmatched junction nucleotides: 3. The CDR3 DNA is TGTGCCAGCAGTGCAGGGGGTGCGAACACTGAAGCTTTCTTT. The encoded protein is CASSAGGANTEAFF.

This chain joins TRBV6-5 and TRBJ2-5, with D possibly TRBD2 on 6 matching bases. The CDR3 covers 15 residues. Germline V gives CDR1 MNHEY, CDR2 SVGAGI. The V end was cut by 0 bases, the J end by 1 base, with 9 bases between. The chain's CDR3 is CASSYSLGGQETQYF. CDR3 nucleotide sequence: TGTGCCAGCAGTTACTCATTGGGGGGCCAAGAGACCCAGTACTTC.

This clone was found a few times. The chain links TRBV20-1 to TRBJ2-2; TRBD2 matches at 10 bases. The CDR3 totals 15 residues. Germline lookup yields CDR1 DFQATT and CDR2 SNEGSKA (reference sequence). V lost 3 bases to trimming and J lost 6 bases; unmatched junction nucleotides: 7. The CDR3 DNA reads TGCAGTGCTAGTAGGCCTAGCGGGAGTGCCGGGGAGCTGTTTTTT. Amino acid sequence: CSASRPSGSAGELFF.

The chain combines TRBV6-5 with TRBJ1-1, with D possibly TRBD1 on 5 matching bases. The germline V gene encodes CDR1 MNHEY and CDR2 SVGAGI. This CDR3 is 15 amino acids long. Trimming took off 0 bases at V and 4 bases at J, with 12 bases between the two ends. CDR3 in DNA: TGTGCCAGCAGTTACTCTCAAGCGGGGACCACTGAAGCTTTCTTT. Translation gives CASSYSQAGTTEAFF.

This clone has just a few counts. This chain uses TRBV7-3 with TRBJ2-1, with 7 positions matching TRBD2. CDR1 SGHTA and CDR2 FQGTGA come from the germline V gene. This CDR3 contains 16 residues. The junction had 8 bases not matched to a gene; V was cut back by 6 bases and J by 0 bases. The CDR3 region has the DNA TGTGCCAGCAGTTCGTTCGGGGGGAGCTCCTACAATGAGCAGTTCTTC. It is translated as CASSSFGGSSYNEQFF.

The V and J genes are TRBV30 and TRBJ2-7, with a tentative D call TRBD1 (6 bases). The CDR3 contains 14 residues. Per germline, CDR1 GTSNPN and CDR2 SVGIG (reference sequence). V dropped 0 bases and J dropped 5 bases, with 14 bases sitting between them. The CDR3 spells CAWSVGGIRNEQYF. The CDR3 coding sequence is TGTGCCTGGAGTGTAGGGGGTATTCGTAACGAGCAGTACTTC.